This passage covers 2 T cell receptor beta chains from one sample sequenced in a study of high-grade serous ovarian cancer treatment subgroups. Method: immunoSEQ multiplex PCR; TCRdb's copy keeps in-frame clones and lacks some. The sample lists thousands of clones, around 72% occurring once. Tumor samples were taken before definitive surgery or chemotherapy. What was sequenced was tumor tissue. The receptors here all came from a human donor with high-grade serous ovarian cancer.

V gene TRBV7-9 combines with J gene TRBJ2-3; possibly TRBD1 for D (6 bases). The V gene lost 1 base and the J gene lost 2 bases, with 10 bases spanning the gap. The CDR3 has 15 amino acids. In germline, CDR1 is SEHNR, CDR2 FQNEAQ (reference sequence). The CDR3 DNA follows: TGTGCCAGCAGCTTAGGGTCAGGGGCCACAGATACGCAGTATTTT. Its protein product is CASSLGSGATDTQYF.

This rearrangement joins TRBV28 to TRBJ2-1; D possibly matches TRBD1 or TRBD2 (6 bases each). V gave up 5 bases and J gave up 8 bases, with 10 bases separating them. Germline V gives CDR1 MDHEN, CDR2 SYDVKM. There are 12 residues in the CDR3. The CDR3 reads CASSSRGDEQFF. The DNA for the CDR3 is TGTGCCAGCAGTAGTAGGGGGGATGAGCAGTTCTTC.